This T cell receptor (beta chain) was retrieved from a study of regulatory T cells in long-lasting Graves disease. In this sample, this clonotype turned up many times. V was cut by 4 bases and J by 2 bases, with 15 bases left in between. There are 16 residues in the CDR3. Germline V gene lookup returns CDR1 KGHSH and CDR2 LQKENI. Time point defined: newly diagnosed GD, antithyroid drugs for less than 3 months. PBMC-extracted RNA yielded the TCR library. The TCR beta library used iRepertoire HTBI primers with Arm-PCR amplification of CDR3. TCRdb independently ran MiXCR on the multiplex PCR reads; one entry per CDR3 protein. The sample contains 550,000 to 700,000 distinct CDR3 sequences, roughly a sixth of which appear only once. In addition, the sample was reused for a study of T cells in Graves' hyperthyroidism and ophthalmopathy. This second study says: It was considered stable Graves' hyperthyroidism when ophthalmopathy did not progress within 18 months. Diagnoses were established using clinical symptoms, serum thyroxine and TRAb, thyroid ultrasound and orbital computed tomography. TCR CDR3 regions were first amplified by RT-PCR with HTBI primers. Researchers found most expanded thyroid clonotypes above 0.001 in blood as well.

This sample comprised peripheral blood mononuclear cells (PBMCs), obtained at new diagnosis, from a patient treated with antithyroid drugs. V is TRBV18 and J is TRBJ2-1, with D unresolved. This TCR derives from a man aged 18-30 years with Graves disease. The CDR3 coding sequence is TGTGCCAGCTCACTGATCGACGCCACCCCCTACAATGAGCAGTTCTTC. It is translated as CASSLIDATPYNEQFF.